The rows below give T cell receptor beta chains drawn from one sample of a study of blood T cells in healthy people across ages. From the 5' RACE reads, TCRdb called clonotypes with MiXCR, one entry per CDR3 protein. The table includes 600,000 to 1,000,000 distinct CDR3 sequences, 25% detected once. The sample was also reused in another study, on T cells of mothers and their children.

The material sequenced was blood. Source of these receptors: a boy aged 10-17 years in good health. The CDR3 runs from the conserved cysteine through the conserved F or W. Fields, in order: clone size, V gene, D gene, J gene, CDR3 DNA, CDR3 protein. D genes are given only for firm matches. A row's size may be missing; if present it is once, few, many or a size class.

size: few
V: TRBV6-2/TRBV6-3
D: -
J: TRBJ2-3
DNA: TGTGCCAGCATCCAGAGGAGCGGAAAATCAGATACGCAGTATTTT
CDR3: CASIQRSGKSDTQYF

size: few
V: TRBV19
D: -
J: TRBJ2-5
DNA: TGTGCCAGTAGTACCTCGCGGGGTTGGGGAGAGACCCAGTACTTC
CDR3: CASSTSRGWGETQYF

size: -
V: TRBV13
D: TRBD1
J: TRBJ2-1
DNA: TGTGCCAGCAGCCCCGGGACAGGGATGAATGAGCAGTTCTTC
CDR3: CASSPGTGMNEQFF

size: -
V: TRBV6-1
D: -
J: TRBJ1-5
DNA: TGTGCCAGCATGGGGCAGGGCGGATATAGCAATCAGCCCCAGCATTTT
CDR3: CASMGQGGYSNQPQHF

size: many
V: TRBV29-1
D: -
J: TRBJ2-2
DNA: TGCAGCGTTGTCCTGGGGACCGGGGAGCTGTTTTTT
CDR3: CSVVLGTGELFF

size: -
V: TRBV3-1
D: -
J: TRBJ2-6
DNA: TGTGCCAGCAGCCAACCTGGTACTCTCGGGGCCAACGTCCTGACTTTC
CDR3: CASSQPGTLGANVLTF

size: -
V: TRBV4-3
D: -
J: TRBJ1-5
DNA: TGCGCCAGCAGCCAAGATAGAAAACAGCCCCAGCATTTT
CDR3: CASSQDRKQPQHF

size: few
V: TRBV15
D: -
J: TRBJ1-4
DNA: TGTGCCACCAGCAGAGATCTGGGCACCCAGAACGAAAAACTGTTTTTT
CDR3: CATSRDLGTQNEKLFF

size: -
V: TRBV4-2
D: -
J: TRBJ1-1
DNA: TGTGCCAGCAGCCAGATCGGTACAGGGAGGAGTGGGAACACTGAAGCTTTCTTT
CDR3: CASSQIGTGRSGNTEAFF

size: few
V: TRBV5-1
D: TRBD2
J: TRBJ2-5
DNA: TGCGCCAGCAGCCCTCTAGCGGGGGGTATTCGTGAGACCCAGTACTTC
CDR3: CASSPLAGGIRETQYF

size: few
V: TRBV10-3
D: TRBD2
J: TRBJ2-1
DNA: TGTGCCATCAGTGAGTCGGGCGGGAGGGGATGGAATGAGCAGTTCTTC
CDR3: CAISESGGRGWNEQFF

size: -
V: TRBV29-1
D: -
J: TRBJ2-2
DNA: TGCAGCGTTGTTCCCCAAACCGGGGAGCTGTTTTTT
CDR3: CSVVPQTGELFF

size: -
V: TRBV10-3
D: TRBD1
J: TRBJ1-2
DNA: TGTGCCATCAATCACCGGGACAGGGGACATGGCTACACCTTC
CDR3: CAINHRDRGHGYTF

size: -
V: TRBV10-2
D: TRBD1
J: TRBJ2-3
DNA: TGCGCCAGCAGTGACCAGACAGGGATCACAGATACGCAGTATTTT
CDR3: CASSDQTGITDTQYF

size: many
V: TRBV12-3/TRBV12-4
D: -
J: TRBJ2-7
DNA: TGTGCCAGCAGTTTATTATCCGAGCAGTACTTC
CDR3: CASSLLSEQYF

size: -
V: TRBV28
D: -
J: TRBJ2-2
DNA: TGTGCCAGCAGCGAGGGGGGCGCGAACACCGGGGAGCTGTTTTTT
CDR3: CASSEGGANTGELFF